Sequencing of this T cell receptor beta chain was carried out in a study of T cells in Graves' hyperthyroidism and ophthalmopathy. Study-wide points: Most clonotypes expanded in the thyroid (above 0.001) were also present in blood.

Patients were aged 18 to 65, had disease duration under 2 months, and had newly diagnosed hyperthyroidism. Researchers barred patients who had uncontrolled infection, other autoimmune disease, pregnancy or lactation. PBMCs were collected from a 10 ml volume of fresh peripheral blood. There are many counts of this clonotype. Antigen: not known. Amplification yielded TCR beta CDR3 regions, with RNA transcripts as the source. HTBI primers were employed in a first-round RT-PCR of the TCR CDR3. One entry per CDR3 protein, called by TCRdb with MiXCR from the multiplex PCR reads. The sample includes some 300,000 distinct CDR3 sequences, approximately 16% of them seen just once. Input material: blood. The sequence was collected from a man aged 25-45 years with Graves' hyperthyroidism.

CDR3 DNA: TGTGCCAGCAGCCAAGAATTCGGGACCTACGAGCAGTACTTC. Translating it yields CASSQEFGTYEQYF. V is TRBV3-1 and J is TRBJ2-7; possibly TRBD2 for D (5 bases). Trimming pared 0 bases from V and 2 bases from J, leaving 8 bases between. The CDR3 spans 14 residues. The germline V gene encodes CDR1 LGHDT and CDR2 YNNKEL (reference sequence).